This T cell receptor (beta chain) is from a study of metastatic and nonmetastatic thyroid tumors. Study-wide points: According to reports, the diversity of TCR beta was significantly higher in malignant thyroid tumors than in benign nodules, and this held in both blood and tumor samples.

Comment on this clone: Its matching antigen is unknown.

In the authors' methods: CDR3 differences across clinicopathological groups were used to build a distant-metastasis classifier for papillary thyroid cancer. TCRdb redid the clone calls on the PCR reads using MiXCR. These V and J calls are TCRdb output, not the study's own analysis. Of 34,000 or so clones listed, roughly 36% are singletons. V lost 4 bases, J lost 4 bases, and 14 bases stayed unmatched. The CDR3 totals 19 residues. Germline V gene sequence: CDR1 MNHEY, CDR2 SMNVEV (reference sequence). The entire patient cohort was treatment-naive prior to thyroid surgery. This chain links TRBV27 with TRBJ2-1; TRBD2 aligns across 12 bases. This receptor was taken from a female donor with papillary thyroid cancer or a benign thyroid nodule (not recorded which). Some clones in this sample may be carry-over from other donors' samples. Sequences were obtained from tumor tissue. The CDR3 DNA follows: TGTGCCAGCAGTTCCACGGGACTAGCGGGCTTTGTTCTTTACAATGAGCAGTTCTTC. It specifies CASSSTGLAGFVLYNEQFF.